One sample yielded the 22 T cell receptor beta chains listed below, sequenced in a study of blood T cell repertoires in COVID-19 (dated by TCRdb to between 2020 and 2021). The library was generated by the immunoSEQ multiplex PCR assay. TCRdb re-hosts the immuneACCESS table, in-frame sequences only. Its copies lack some clones; in the studies checked, an unresolved V gene accounts for under half of them, and the cause for the rest is not known. For this sample the table gives about 300,000 clones, of which about nine tenths were detected only once. The top ten constitute less than 2% of the sample. The sequencing input was PBMCs or T cells enriched from blood (not recorded which). These receptors were obtained from a woman aged 40 to 50 who had recovered from COVID-19.

The V and J genes are TRBV5-1 and TRBJ1-1, with 8 bases lining up with TRBD1. Germline assignment: CDR1 SGHRS and CDR2 YFSETQ. This CDR3 comprises 17 residues. The trim removed 2 bases at V and 6 bases at J, leaving 15 bases unmatched. As DNA, the CDR3 is TGCGCCAGCAGCTTTATCACAGGGGGGATGTTAGATTCTGAAGCTTTCTTT. It is translated as CASSFITGGMLDSEAFF.

The rearrangement joins TRBV2 to TRBJ2-5; no clear D gene. This CDR3 contains 12 residues. V lost 2 bases and J 11 bases, leaving 12 bases between the germline ends. Per the germline V gene, CDR1 is SNHLY and CDR2 is FYNNEI. CDR3 nucleotide sequence: TGTGCCAGCAGTGAATCTGGCCCCCATCAGTACTTC. Protein product: CASSESGPHQYF.

V gene TRBV10-3 combines with J gene TRBJ2-5; the D is unclear. This CDR3 has 13 amino acids. Trimming took off 7 bases at V and 1 base at J, with 10 bases between the two ends. CDR1 and CDR2 (germline): ENHRY, SYGVKD. The CDR3 coding sequence is TGTGCCATCAAGCGAAATTTCCAAGAGACCCAGTACTTC. It codes for CAIKRNFQETQYF.

This clone has just one count. The CDR3, as DNA: TGTGCCAGCAGCGTAGTGGGACTAGCGGGAGGACGGGATACGCAGTATTTT. Its protein product is CASSVVGLAGGRDTQYF. This chain uses TRBV9 with TRBJ2-3; 15 bases line up with TRBD2. The V gene's germline CDR1 is SGDLS and CDR2 YYNGEE. CDR3 length: 17 amino acids. The trim removed 0 bases at V and 6 bases at J, leaving 5 bases unmatched.

This rearrangement joins TRBV5-8 to TRBJ1-3, with unresolved D. The CDR3 totals 14 residues. Between the trimmed V and J ends, which lost 0 bases and 2 bases, there was a span of 6 bases. Germline V lookup: CDR1 SGHTS, CDR2 YDEGEE. The CDR3 reads CASSLGEAGNTIYF. The CDR3, as DNA: TGTGCCAGCAGCTTGGGAGAGGCTGGAAACACCATATATTTT.

The chain combines TRBV2 with TRBJ1-3; 9 nucleotides line up with TRBD1. CDR3 size: 15 residues. V shed 6 bases, J shed 4 bases, and the junction held 7 bases outside the gene matches. The germline V gene has CDR1 SNHLY and CDR2 FYNNEI. CDR3 DNA: TGTGCCAGCAGAGTACAGGGGGCTATAGGAAACACCATATATTTT. Protein: CASRVQGAIGNTIYF.

V gene TRBV2 combines with J gene TRBJ1-4, with D unclear. The CDR3 spans 11 residues. V was cut by 9 bases and J by 7 bases, with 9 bases left in between. Germline CDR1 is SNHLY and CDR2 is FYNNEI. DNA for the CDR3: TGTGCCAGTGCGGGCTTTGAAAAACTGTTTTTT. Protein sequence: CASAGFEKLFF.

V is TRBV27 and J is TRBJ2-5, with D perhaps matching TRBD1 (5 bases). Trimming stripped 5 bases from V and 5 bases from J, with 12 bases between. Germline CDR1 is MNHEY and CDR2 is SMNVEV (reference sequence). This CDR3 region has 13 residues. CDR3 loop: CASSVQGSETQYF. The CDR3 nucleotides are TGTGCCAGCAGTGTCCAGGGATCGGAGACCCAGTACTTC.

The gene calls are TRBV30 and TRBJ2-5, with no clear D. Germline CDR1 is GTSNPN and CDR2 is SVGIG (reference sequence). This CDR3 has 14 residues. The ends were cut back, 1 base at V and 2 bases at J, with 11 bases in the middle. The CDR3 protein is CAWSEMTPQETQYF. CDR3 DNA: TGTGCCTGGAGTGAGATGACACCTCAAGAGACCCAGTACTTC.

V usage is TRBV15 and J usage is TRBJ2-4, with a possible D match to TRBD1 (5 bases). The CDR3 totals 15 residues. Looked up from germline, CDR1 is LNHNV and CDR2 is YYDKDF (reference sequence). Trimming took 1 base from V and 7 from J, leaving 14 bases between them. Written as DNA, the CDR3 is TGTGCCACCAGCAGAGTCGGGTTTTCAGGGAACATTCAGTACTTC. Protein sequence: CATSRVGFSGNIQYF.

The chain is built from TRBV9 and TRBJ2-3, with D possibly matching TRBD2 (6 bases). CDR1 and CDR2 from the germline V gene are SGDLS and YYNGEE. Trimming left V 0 bases short and J 1 base short, with 9 bases between. CDR3 length equals 15 residues. The CDR3 DNA reads TGTGCCAGCAGCGTAGGGTGGGGGGGCACAGATACGCAGTATTTT. It specifies CASSVGWGGTDTQYF.

This chain links TRBV7-9 with TRBJ1-3; D is unresolved. Germline V gene lookup returns CDR1 SEHNR and CDR2 FQNEAQ (reference sequence). V dropped 2 bases and J dropped 4 bases, with 12 bases sitting between them. CDR3 length equals 15 residues. CDR3 residues: CASSLLTAAGNTIYF. The DNA of the CDR3 is TGTGCCAGCAGCTTATTAACGGCGGCAGGAAACACCATATATTTT.

V gene TRBV6-5 combines with J gene TRBJ1-5; D perhaps matches TRBD1 (5 bases). With 4 bases removed from V and 4 bases from J, the gap between germline ends came to 5 bases. This CDR3 comprises 12 residues. Germline values: CDR1 MNHEY, CDR2 SVGAGI. The CDR3 DNA sequence: TGTGCCAGCAGTTCAGGGAATCAGCCCCAGCATTTT. Translation gives CASSSGNQPQHF.

The chain carries TRBV6-1 and TRBJ2-2, with 11 bases aligning to TRBD2. The ends lost 3 bases at V and 4 bases at J; junction bases unmatched: 4. The length of the CDR3 is 16 residues. Looked up from germline, CDR1 is MNHNS and CDR2 is SASEGT. CDR3 protein: CASSDTTSGVTGELFF. CDR3 in DNA: TGTGCCAGCAGTGATACGACTAGCGGGGTCACCGGGGAGCTGTTTTTT.

The chain is built from TRBV18 and TRBJ2-2; possibly TRBD2 for D (6 bases). Trimming removed 4 bases at V and 6 bases at J, with 9 bases between. CDR3 length equals 13 residues. Germline V gene sequence: CDR1 KGHSH, CDR2 LQKENI. CDR3 region: CASSQSGAGELFF. The CDR3 region has the DNA TGTGCCAGCTCACAATCGGGGGCCGGGGAGCTGTTTTTT.

The chain is built from TRBV2 and TRBJ1-3; 7 bases are a match to TRBD1. Trimming took 2 bases from V and 4 from J; bases not matched to a gene: 2. The CDR3 consists of 14 residues. Germline V lookup: CDR1 SNHLY, CDR2 FYNNEI. The CDR3 sequence is CASSELQGGNTIYF. The CDR3 DNA is TGTGCCAGCAGTGAACTACAGGGGGGAAACACCATATATTTT.

This clone showed up just a few times. The rearrangement links TRBV19 to TRBJ1-2; 8 nucleotides match TRBD1. V lost 5 bases and J lost 1; bases outside the gene matches: 6. This CDR3 comprises 15 residues. The germline V gene encodes CDR1 LNHDA and CDR2 SQIVND (reference sequence). CDR3 sequence reads: CASSRQGNRNYGYTF. CDR3 sequence (DNA): TGTGCCAGTAGTCGACAGGGGAACCGTAACTATGGCTACACCTTC.

This rearrangement joins TRBV2 to TRBJ1-5; D perhaps matches TRBD1 (5 bases). CDR1 is SNHLY and CDR2 is FYNNEI in the germline V gene. CDR3 length: 14 amino acids. V shed 4 bases and J shed 7 bases, with 14 bases lying between them. CDR3 protein: CASSGREQTQPQHF. The CDR3 DNA reads TGTGCCAGCAGTGGCAGGGAACAGACACAGCCCCAGCATTTT.

The chain joins TRBV9 to TRBJ1-2, with 8 bases aligning to TRBD1. Germline CDR1 SGDLS, CDR2 YYNGEE. This CDR3 is 15 amino acids long. With 4 bases clipped from V and 6 bases from J, the junction kept 11 bases outside the gene matches. The CDR3 loop reads CASSFRTGILDGYTF. CDR3 coding DNA: TGTGCCAGCAGCTTCCGGACAGGGATTCTCGATGGCTACACCTTC. Combining the CDR3 with reference TRBV9 and TRBJ1-2 gives the whole variable domain DSGVTQTPKHLITATGQRVTLRCSPRSGDLSVYWYQQSLDQGLQFLIQYYNGEERAKGNILERFSAQQFPDLHSELNLSSLELGDSALYFCASSFRTGILDGYTFGSGTRLTVV.

V usage is TRBV6-1 and J usage is TRBJ2-7, with TRBD2 matching over 16 bases. The CDR3 spans 18 residues. Germline loops: CDR1 MNHNS, CDR2 SASEGT. Germline trimming cut 4 bases from V and 6 bases from J; bases unmatched to any gene: 12. CDR3 DNA sequence: TGTGCCAGCAGTGCCGGGACTAGCGGGAGGGCCTTCTCCCTCGAGCAGTACTTC. This translates into CASSAGTSGRAFSLEQYF.

V gene TRBV12-3 or TRBV12-4 combines with J gene TRBJ1-2; D unclear. The CDR3 contains 12 residues. V lost 6 bases and J lost 2, with 7 bases in between. The CDR3 loop reads CASSPGNYGYTF. CDR3 sequence (DNA): TGTGCCAGCAGCCCGGGGAACTATGGCTACACCTTC.

The chain has TRBV18 and TRBJ1-6, with a weak D call TRBD1 (5 bases). Trimming removed 3 bases from V and 5 bases from J, with 20 bases in between. The CDR3 is 18 residues long. CDR1 KGHSH and CDR2 LQKENI come from the germline V gene. The CDR3 nucleotides read TGTGCCAGCTCACCCCTTCGCCTCTCCGGGGGAAATAATTCACCCCTCCACTTT. Translating it yields CASSPLRLSGGNNSPLHF.